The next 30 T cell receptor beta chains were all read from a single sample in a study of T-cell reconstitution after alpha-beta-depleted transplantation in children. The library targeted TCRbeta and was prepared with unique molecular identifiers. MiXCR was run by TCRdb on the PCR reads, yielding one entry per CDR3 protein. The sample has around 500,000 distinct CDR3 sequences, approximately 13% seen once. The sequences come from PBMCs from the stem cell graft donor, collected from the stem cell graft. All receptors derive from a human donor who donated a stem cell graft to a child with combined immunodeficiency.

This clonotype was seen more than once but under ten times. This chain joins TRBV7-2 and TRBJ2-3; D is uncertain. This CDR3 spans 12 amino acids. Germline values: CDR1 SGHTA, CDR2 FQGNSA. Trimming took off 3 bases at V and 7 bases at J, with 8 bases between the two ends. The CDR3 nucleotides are TGTGCCAGCAGCTTCGGGTTTAATACGCAGTATTTT. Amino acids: CASSFGFNTQYF.

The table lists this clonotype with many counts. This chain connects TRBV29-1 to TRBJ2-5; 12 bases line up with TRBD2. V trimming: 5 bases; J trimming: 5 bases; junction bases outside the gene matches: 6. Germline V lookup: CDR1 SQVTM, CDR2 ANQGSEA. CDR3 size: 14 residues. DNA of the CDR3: TGCAGCGTTTCTAGCGGGGGGGCCTGGGAGACCCAGTACTTC. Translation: CSVSSGGAWETQYF.

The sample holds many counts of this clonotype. As DNA, the CDR3 is TGCAGCGTTGAGGAGCGGCCGGGGACACTCCAATTAGCAGATACGCAGTATTTT. Residues: CSVEERPGTLQLADTQYF. The chain employs TRBV29-1 and TRBJ2-3; weak D call: TRBD1 (6 bases). V lost 3 bases, J lost 4 bases, and 26 bases lay in between. This CDR3 has 18 amino acids. Germline assignment: CDR1 SQVTM and CDR2 ANQGSEA.

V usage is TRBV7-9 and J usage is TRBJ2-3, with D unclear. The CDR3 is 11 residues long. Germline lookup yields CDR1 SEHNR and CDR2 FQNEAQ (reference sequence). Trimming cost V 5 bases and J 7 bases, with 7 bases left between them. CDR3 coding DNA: TGTGCCAGCAGCCAAAAACATACGCAGTATTTT. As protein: CASSQKHTQYF.

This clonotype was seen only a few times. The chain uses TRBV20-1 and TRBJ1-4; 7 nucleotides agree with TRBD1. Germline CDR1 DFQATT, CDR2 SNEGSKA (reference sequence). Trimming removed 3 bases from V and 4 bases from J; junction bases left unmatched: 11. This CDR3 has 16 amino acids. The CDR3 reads CSARGPLTGINEKLFF. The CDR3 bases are TGCAGTGCTAGGGGCCCCCTGACAGGGATTAATGAAAAACTGTTTTTT.

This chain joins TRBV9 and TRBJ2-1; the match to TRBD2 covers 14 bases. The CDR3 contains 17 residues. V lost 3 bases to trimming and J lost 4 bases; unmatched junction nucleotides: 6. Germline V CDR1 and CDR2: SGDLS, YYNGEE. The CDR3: CASSGGLAGGQYNEQFF. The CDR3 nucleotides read TGTGCCAGCAGCGGAGGACTAGCGGGGGGTCAATACAATGAGCAGTTCTTC.

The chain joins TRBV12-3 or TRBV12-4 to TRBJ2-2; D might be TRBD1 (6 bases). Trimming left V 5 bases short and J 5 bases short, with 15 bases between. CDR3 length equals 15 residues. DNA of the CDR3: TGTGCCAGCAGTCCCTCACAGGGAGTGACCGGGGAGCTGTTTTTT. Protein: CASSPSQGVTGELFF.

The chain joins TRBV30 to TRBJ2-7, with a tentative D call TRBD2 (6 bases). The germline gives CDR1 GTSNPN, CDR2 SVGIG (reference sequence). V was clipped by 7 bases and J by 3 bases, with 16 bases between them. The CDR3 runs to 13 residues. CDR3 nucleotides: TGTGCCTTAACACGGAGGGGAGGCTACGAGCAGTACTTC. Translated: CALTRRGGYEQYF.

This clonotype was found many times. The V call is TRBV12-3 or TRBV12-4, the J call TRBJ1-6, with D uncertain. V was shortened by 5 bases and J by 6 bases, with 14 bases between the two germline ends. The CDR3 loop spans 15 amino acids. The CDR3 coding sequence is TGTGCCAGCAGTGCCGCCAGGACTGCTAATTCACCCCTCCACTTT. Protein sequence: CASSAARTANSPLHF.

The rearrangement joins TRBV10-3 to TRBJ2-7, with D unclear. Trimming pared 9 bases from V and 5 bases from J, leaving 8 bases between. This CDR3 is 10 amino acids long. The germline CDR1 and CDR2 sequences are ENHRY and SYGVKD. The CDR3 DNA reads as TGTGCCATTAGATCGAACGAGCAGTACTTC. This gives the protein CAIRSNEQYF.

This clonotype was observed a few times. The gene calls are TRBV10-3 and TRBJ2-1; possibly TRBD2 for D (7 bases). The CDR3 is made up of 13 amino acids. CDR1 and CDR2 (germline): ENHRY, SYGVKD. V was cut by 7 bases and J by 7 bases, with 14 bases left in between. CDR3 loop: CAITGGARNEQFF. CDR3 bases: TGTGCCATCACGGGGGGCGCGCGAAATGAGCAGTTCTTC.

In DNA form, the CDR3 reads TGTGCCAGCAGGAGGTACGGGGAGGTTGAAAAACTGTTTTTT. Amino acids: CASRRYGEVEKLFF. The rearrangement uses TRBV27 and TRBJ1-4; D not certain. V lost 6 bases and J 7 bases, leaving 15 bases between the germline ends. This CDR3 has 14 residues. CDR1 and CDR2 from the germline V gene are MNHEY and SMNVEV (reference sequence).

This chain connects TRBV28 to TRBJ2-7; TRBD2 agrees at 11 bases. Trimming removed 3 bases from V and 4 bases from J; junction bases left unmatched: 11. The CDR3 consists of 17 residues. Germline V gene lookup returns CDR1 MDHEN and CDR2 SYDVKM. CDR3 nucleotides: TGTGCCAGCAGTTTTTATGCCGGGACTAGCGGATCTTACGAGCAGTACTTC. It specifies CASSFYAGTSGSYEQYF.

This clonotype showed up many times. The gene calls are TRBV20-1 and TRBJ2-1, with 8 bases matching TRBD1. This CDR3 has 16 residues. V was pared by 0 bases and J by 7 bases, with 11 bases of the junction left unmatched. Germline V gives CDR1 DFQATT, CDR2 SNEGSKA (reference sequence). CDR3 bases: TGCAGTGCTAGAGATATGGGCAGGGGGCAGGAGAATGAGCAGTTCTTC. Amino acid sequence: CSARDMGRGQENEQFF.

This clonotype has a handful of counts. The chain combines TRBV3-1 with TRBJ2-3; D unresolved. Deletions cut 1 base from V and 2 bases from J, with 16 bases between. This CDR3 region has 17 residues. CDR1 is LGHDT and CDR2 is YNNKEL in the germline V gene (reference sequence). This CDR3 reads CASSQGTSGSITDTQYF. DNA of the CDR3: TGTGCCAGCAGCCAAGGAACCTCGGGTAGCATCACAGATACGCAGTATTTT.

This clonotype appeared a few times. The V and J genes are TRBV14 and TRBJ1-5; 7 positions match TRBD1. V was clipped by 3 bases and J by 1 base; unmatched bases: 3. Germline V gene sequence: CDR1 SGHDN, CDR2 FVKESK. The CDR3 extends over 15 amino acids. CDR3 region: CASSQGGQSNQPQHF. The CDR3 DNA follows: TGTGCCAGCAGCCAGGGGGGACAGAGCAATCAGCCCCAGCATTTT. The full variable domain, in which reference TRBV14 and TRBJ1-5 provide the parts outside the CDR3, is EAGVTQFPSHSVIEKGQTVTLRCDPISGHDNLYWYRRVMGKEIKFLLHFVKESKQDESGMPNNRFLAERTGGTYSTLKVQPAELEDSGVYFCASSQGGQSNQPQHFGDGTRLSIL.

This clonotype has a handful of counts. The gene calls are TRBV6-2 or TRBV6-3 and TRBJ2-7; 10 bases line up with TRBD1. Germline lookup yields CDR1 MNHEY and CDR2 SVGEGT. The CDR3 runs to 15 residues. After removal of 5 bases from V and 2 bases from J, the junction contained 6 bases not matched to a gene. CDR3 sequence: CASSTQDRGTYEQYF. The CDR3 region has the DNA TGTGCCAGCAGTACCCAGGACAGGGGGACCTACGAGCAGTACTTC.

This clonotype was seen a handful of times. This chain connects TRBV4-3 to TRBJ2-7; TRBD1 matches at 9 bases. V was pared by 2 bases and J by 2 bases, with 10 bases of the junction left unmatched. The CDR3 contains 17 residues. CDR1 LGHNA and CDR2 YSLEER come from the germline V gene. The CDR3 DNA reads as TGCGCCAGCAGCCAATCCTTAACCAGGGACAGGGCCTACGAGCAGTACTTC. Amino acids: CASSQSLTRDRAYEQYF.

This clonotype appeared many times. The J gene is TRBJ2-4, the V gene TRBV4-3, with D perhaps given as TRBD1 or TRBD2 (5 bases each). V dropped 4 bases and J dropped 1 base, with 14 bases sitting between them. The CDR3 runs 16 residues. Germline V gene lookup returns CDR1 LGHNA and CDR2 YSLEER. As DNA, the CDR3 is TGCGCCAGCAGCCGGAGAGAGGGGATGGCCAAAAACATTCAGTACTTC. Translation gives CASSRREGMAKNIQYF.

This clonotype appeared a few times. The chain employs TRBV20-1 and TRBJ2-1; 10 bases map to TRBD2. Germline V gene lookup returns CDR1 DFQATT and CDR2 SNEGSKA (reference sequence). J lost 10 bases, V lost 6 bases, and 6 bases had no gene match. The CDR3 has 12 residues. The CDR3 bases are TGCAGTGCGACAGCGGGGGGGGTAGAGCAGTTCTTC. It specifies CSATAGGVEQFF.

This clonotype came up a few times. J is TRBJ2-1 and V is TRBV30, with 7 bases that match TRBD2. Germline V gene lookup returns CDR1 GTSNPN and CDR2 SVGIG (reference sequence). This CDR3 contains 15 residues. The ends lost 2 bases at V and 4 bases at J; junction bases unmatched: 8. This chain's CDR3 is CAWSRTSLSYNEQFF. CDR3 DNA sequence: TGTGCCTGGAGTAGGACTAGTCTCTCTTACAATGAGCAGTTCTTC.

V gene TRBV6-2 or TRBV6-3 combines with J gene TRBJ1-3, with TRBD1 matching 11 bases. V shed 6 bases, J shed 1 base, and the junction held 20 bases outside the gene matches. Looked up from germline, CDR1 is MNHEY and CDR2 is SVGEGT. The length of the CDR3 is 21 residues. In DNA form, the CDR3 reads TGTGCCAGCAGCCCACATTACGGTCGGACAGGGGGCGGTCATTCTGGAAACACCATATATTTT. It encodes CASSPHYGRTGGGHSGNTIYF.

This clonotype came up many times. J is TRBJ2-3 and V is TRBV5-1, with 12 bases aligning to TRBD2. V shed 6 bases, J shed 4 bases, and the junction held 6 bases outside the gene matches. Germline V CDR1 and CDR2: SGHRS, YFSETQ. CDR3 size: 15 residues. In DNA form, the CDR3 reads TGCGCCAGCACTCTAGCGGGGGGGCCGTCAGATACGCAGTATTTT. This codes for CASTLAGGPSDTQYF.

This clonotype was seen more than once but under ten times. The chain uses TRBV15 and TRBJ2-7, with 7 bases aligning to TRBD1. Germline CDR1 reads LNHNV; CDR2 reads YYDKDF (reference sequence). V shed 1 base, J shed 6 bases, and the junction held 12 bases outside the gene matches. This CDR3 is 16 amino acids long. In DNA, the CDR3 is TGTGCCACCAGCAGAGCCTCCCCGGAGACAGGGATCGAGCAGTACTTC. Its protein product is CATSRASPETGIEQYF.

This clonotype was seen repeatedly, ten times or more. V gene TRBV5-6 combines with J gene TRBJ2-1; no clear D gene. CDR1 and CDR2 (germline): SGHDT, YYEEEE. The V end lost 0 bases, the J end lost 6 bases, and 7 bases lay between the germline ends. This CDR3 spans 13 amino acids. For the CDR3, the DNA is TGTGCCAGCAGCTTGGAAGTACGCAATGAGCAGTTCTTC. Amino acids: CASSLEVRNEQFF.

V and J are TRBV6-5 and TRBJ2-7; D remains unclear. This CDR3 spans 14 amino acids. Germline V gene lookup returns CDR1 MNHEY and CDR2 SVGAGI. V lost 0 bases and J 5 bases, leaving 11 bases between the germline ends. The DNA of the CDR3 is TGTGCCAGCAGTTACTCGATTCGACGCAACGAGCAGTACTTC. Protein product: CASSYSIRRNEQYF.

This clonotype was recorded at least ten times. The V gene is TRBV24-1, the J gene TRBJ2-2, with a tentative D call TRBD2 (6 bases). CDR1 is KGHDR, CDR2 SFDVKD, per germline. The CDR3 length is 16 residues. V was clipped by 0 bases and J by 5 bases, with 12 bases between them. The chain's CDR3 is CATSDLQFGGTGELFF. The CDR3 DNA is TGTGCCACCAGTGATTTGCAATTTGGGGGGACCGGGGAGCTGTTTTTT.

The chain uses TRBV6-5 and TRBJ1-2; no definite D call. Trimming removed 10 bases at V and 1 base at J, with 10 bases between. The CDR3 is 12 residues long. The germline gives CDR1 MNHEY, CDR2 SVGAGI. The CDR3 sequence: CATRGDNYGYTF. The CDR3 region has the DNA TGTGCCACCCGCGGGGATAACTATGGCTACACCTTC.

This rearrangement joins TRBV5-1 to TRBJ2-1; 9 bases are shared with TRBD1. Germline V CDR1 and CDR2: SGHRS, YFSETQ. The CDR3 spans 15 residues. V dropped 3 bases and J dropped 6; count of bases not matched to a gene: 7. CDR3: CASSWGQGNINEQFF. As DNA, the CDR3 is TGCGCCAGCAGCTGGGGACAGGGTAATATCAATGAGCAGTTCTTC.

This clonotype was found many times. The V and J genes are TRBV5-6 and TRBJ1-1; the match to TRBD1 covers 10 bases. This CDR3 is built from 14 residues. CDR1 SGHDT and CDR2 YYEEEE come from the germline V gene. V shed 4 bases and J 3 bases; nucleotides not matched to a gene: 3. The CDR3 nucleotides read TGTGCCAGCAGCGAGGACAGGGGGTACACTGAAGCTTTCTTT. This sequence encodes CASSEDRGYTEAFF.